These T cell receptor beta chains were read from a single sample in a study of T cells after yellow fever vaccination. TCRdb fed the 5' RACE reads into MiXCR, producing one record per CDR3 protein. The data show roughly 300,000 distinct CDR3 sequences, about 6.9% seen once. The sequencing used PBMCs, collected roughly seven weeks after the first yellow fever vaccination. These receptors were collected from a man younger than 35 who received the YFV17D yellow fever vaccine. Both conserved end residues are part of each CDR3. A D gene is named only where the DNA matches it firmly. Size tells how often a clone was seen (once, few, many) or the class of an expanded clone, and some rows leave it out.

size	J	V	D	DNA	CDR3
few	TRBJ2-1	TRBV28	-	TGTGCCAGCAGGACCAGTATTTCGAGCTCCTACAATGAGCAGTTCTTC	CASRTSISSSYNEQFF
few	TRBJ2-1	TRBV30	-	TGTGCCTGTGACAGTGGGGAGCAGTTCTTC	CACDSGEQFF
-	TRBJ2-1	TRBV5-1	-	TGCGCCAGCAGTGTCGGGGGCTTAAGCTCCTACAATGAGCAGTTCTTC	CASSVGGLSSYNEQFF
few	TRBJ1-5	TRBV24-1	-	TGTGCCACCGGCAATCAGCCCCAGCATTTT	CATGNQPQHF
-	TRBJ2-4	TRBV18	-	TGTGCCAGCTCACCTGACCCCGCAATGGCCAAAAACATTCAGTACTTC	CASSPDPAMAKNIQYF
few	TRBJ1-5	TRBV28	-	TGTGCCAGCAGTTTGGGAGTATATAGCAATCAGCCCCAGCATTTT	CASSLGVYSNQPQHF
few	TRBJ1-6	TRBV20-1	-	TGCAGTGCTTTCAGACAGCCTAATTCACCCCTCCACTTT	CSAFRQPNSPLHF
many	TRBJ2-7	TRBV27	TRBD1	TGTGCCAGCAGTCGACAGGGGAAGGTGGACTACGAGCAGTACTTC	CASSRQGKVDYEQYF
many	TRBJ1-1	TRBV6-6	-	TGTGCCAGCAGTTACCGCCTGAACACTGAAGCTTTCTTT	CASSYRLNTEAFF
-	TRBJ2-7	TRBV5-1	-	TGCGCCAGCAGCCCGGCTAAGGGACTGAGCTCCTACGAGCAGTACTTC	CASSPAKGLSSYEQYF
few	TRBJ1-2	TRBV28	-	TGTGCCAGCAGTTTATCCACACGTGCGGGCTACACCTTC	CASSLSTRAGYTF
many	TRBJ2-4	TRBV5-1	-	TGCGCCAGCAGCCCTGTTGTCTTCCCGTCTGCCAAAAACATTCAGTACTTC	CASSPVVFPSAKNIQYF
few	TRBJ2-5	TRBV5-1	-	TGCGCCAGCAGCTTTTCGACAGCCCAAGAGACCCAGTACTTC	CASSFSTAQETQYF
-	TRBJ1-4	TRBV2	-	TGTGCCAGCATGCCAGGCTTAAATGAAAAACTGTTTTTT	CASMPGLNEKLFF
many	TRBJ1-5	TRBV12-3/TRBV12-4	-	TGTGCCAGCAGTCCCTTCCAGGGAGGTAATCAGCCCCAGCATTTT	CASSPFQGGNQPQHF
few	TRBJ2-3	TRBV7-9	-	TGTGCCAGCAGCTTGCAGGGTCTTAGGGCAGATACGCAGTATTTT	CASSLQGLRADTQYF
-	TRBJ2-3	TRBV12-3/TRBV12-4	TRBD2	TGTGCCTTCAGTTTCCGTCTAGCGGGGGGGCCCGACACAGATACGCAGTATTTT	CAFSFRLAGGPDTDTQYF
few	TRBJ2-4	TRBV20-1	-	TGCAGTGCTTTCACCTCAGATTCGGGAAACATTCAGTACTTC	CSAFTSDSGNIQYF
-	TRBJ2-3	TRBV5-1	-	TGCGCCAGCAGCCTACAGACAGCGCCAGATACGCAGTATTTT	CASSLQTAPDTQYF
-	TRBJ2-2	TRBV3-1	-	TGTGCCAGCAGCCAAGAAGGCAGGGTAGGAACCGGGGAGCTGTTTTTT	CASSQEGRVGTGELFF
-	TRBJ2-1	TRBV7-6	-	TGTGCCAGCAGCTTACCCCCCTTCGGGGGGCCTTACAATGAGCAGTTCTTC	CASSLPPFGGPYNEQFF
few	TRBJ2-7	TRBV9	-	TGTGCCAGCAGCGCGGGGGTCGGACGGTACGAGCAGTACTTC	CASSAGVGRYEQYF
-	TRBJ2-7	TRBV27	-	TGTGCCAGCCCGAGCGTGGTTCCCTACGAGCAGTACTTC	CASPSVVPYEQYF
-	TRBJ2-5	TRBV6-5	TRBD2	TGTGCCAGCAGCACCGGGACTAGCGGGGGGGGACCCCAAGAGACCCAGTACTTC	CASSTGTSGGGPQETQYF
-	TRBJ1-6	TRBV7-9	-	TGTGCCACCCCCCTCTGGCCTCTGGCAGGGGATTCACCCCTCCACTTT	CATPLWPLAGDSPLHF
-	TRBJ1-3	TRBV7-9	-	TGTGCCAGCAGCTTAGCGCTCGGAGGAGGGAACACCATATATTTT	CASSLALGGGNTIYF
few	TRBJ1-4	TRBV5-1	-	TGCGCCAGCAGCTTGGAGGGGGGAGCTAATGAAAAACTGTTTTTT	CASSLEGGANEKLFF
few	TRBJ1-5	TRBV2	TRBD1	TGTGCCAGCACCGCGGGACAGGGGGCCCGAGGAGTTGATCAGCCCCAGCATTTT	CASTAGQGARGVDQPQHF
few	TRBJ2-5	TRBV2	-	TGTGCCAGCCTATGGAAGGAGCGGCCCCAAGAGACCCAGTACTTC	CASLWKERPQETQYF
many	TRBJ2-5	TRBV7-9	-	TGTGCCAGCAGCTTACTGGTCCTAAAAGAGACCCAGTACTTC	CASSLLVLKETQYF
few	TRBJ1-4	TRBV19	-	TGTGCCAGTAGTATAGTGTTGGCAGAAAAACTGTTTTTT	CASSIVLAEKLFF
-	TRBJ1-2	TRBV6-5	-	TGTGCCAGCAGTTATCTTGGCAGTTCGGCCTATGGCTACACCTTC	CASSYLGSSAYGYTF